Listed below are T cell receptor beta chains from one sample, sequenced in a study of PD-1 blockade in classical Hodgkin lymphoma. The repertoire was sequenced with immunoSEQ multiplex PCR; TCRdb's copy has only in-frame clones and lacks some. Counted here are approximately 25,000 clones, 65% to 80% occurring once; the ten biggest clones make up approximately 2.6%. This sample comprised CD4+ T cells from blood, obtained at baseline. The origin of the receptors is a human donor with classical Hodgkin lymphoma. Both conserved end residues are part of each CDR3. D genes are given only for firm matches. Not all rows give a size; the values are once, few, many and, for expanded clones, a class.

>-|-|TRBV7-2|TRBJ2-7
CASSLGRIFTYEQYF
TGTGCCAGCAGCTTAGGCCGAATTTTCACCTACGAGCAGTACTTC
>-|-|TRBV18|TRBJ2-3
CASSPPPGAADTQYF
TGTGCCAGCTCACCACCCCCCGGGGCGGCAGATACGCAGTATTTT
>once|TRBD2|TRBV5-6|TRBJ2-7
CASSLAGLAGGYEQYF
TGTGCCAGCAGCTTGGCCGGCTTAGCGGGGGGTTACGAGCAGTACTTC
>once|-|TRBV19|TRBJ1-1
CASSIAPRQGGTEAFF
TGTGCCAGTAGTATAGCCCCTAGGCAGGGAGGCACTGAAGCTTTCTTT
>few|-|TRBV20-1|TRBJ1-1
CSASRGPEAFF
TGCAGTGCTAGTCGGGGCCCTGAAGCTTTCTTT
>-|-|TRBV15|TRBJ2-7
CATSREIGTAGSYEQYF
TGTGCCACCAGCAGAGAAATCGGGACGGCCGGATCGTACGAGCAGTACTTC
>-|TRBD2|TRBV7-6|TRBJ2-1
CASTAGTSSYNEQFF
TGTGCCAGCACCGCGGGGACTAGCTCCTACAATGAGCAGTTCTTC
>few|-|TRBV6-6|TRBJ1-1
CASTDQLNTEAFF
TGTGCCAGCACCGACCAACTGAACACTGAAGCTTTCTTT
>-|TRBD2|TRBV5-1|TRBJ2-5
CASSLYWTSGSQETQYF
TGCGCCAGCAGCTTGTACTGGACTAGCGGATCACAAGAGACCCAGTACTTC
>-|-|TRBV30|TRBJ2-7
CAWSSSVYEQYF
TGTGCCTGGAGTAGTTCAGTCTACGAGCAGTACTTC
>-|TRBD1|TRBV6-6|TRBJ2-3
CASSYSRDRVTDTQYF
TGTGCCAGCAGTTACTCGAGGGACAGGGTTACAGATACGCAGTATTTT
>-|TRBD1|TRBV28|TRBJ1-4
CASNPGQGEKLFF
TGTGCCAGCAATCCCGGACAGGGTGAAAAACTGTTTTTT
>-|-|TRBV15|TRBJ1-1
CATSRDRESAFF
TGTGCCACCAGCAGAGATCGAGAATCAGCTTTCTTT
>-|-|TRBV9|TRBJ2-1
CASSIRVGEQFF
TGTGCCAGCAGCATCAGGGTCGGGGAGCAGTTCTTC
>-|TRBD2|TRBV2|TRBJ2-1
CASITSGEPANEQFF
TGTGCCAGCATAACTAGCGGTGAACCCGCCAATGAGCAGTTCTTC
>-|-|TRBV6-5|TRBJ1-1
CASSYSKGDTEAFF
TGTGCCAGCAGTTACTCGAAAGGAGACACTGAAGCTTTCTTT
>-|TRBD1|TRBV12-5|TRBJ2-3
CASGLVTPGQVEDTQYF
TGTGCTAGTGGTTTGGTGACCCCGGGACAGGTGGAAGATACGCAGTATTTT
>-|-|TRBV10-3|TRBJ2-5
CAISESSALWETQYF
TGTGCCATCAGTGAGTCGTCAGCCCTGTGGGAGACCCAGTACTTC
>few|-|TRBV9|TRBJ1-6
CASSVNQGSNSPLHF
TGTGCCAGCAGCGTGAATCAGGGTTCTAATTCACCCCTCCACTTT
>-|TRBD1|TRBV19|TRBJ2-7
CASSAGEGTGLYEQYF
TGTGCCAGTAGTGCCGGGGAAGGGACAGGGCTATACGAGCAGTACTTC
>once|-|TRBV7-2|TRBJ2-3
CASSLLDTQYF
TGTGCCAGCAGCTTATTGGATACGCAGTATTTT
>-|-|TRBV25-1|TRBJ2-7
CASSGPGDEQYF
TGTGCCAGCAGTGGCCCCGGGGACGAGCAGTACTTC
>-|-|TRBV30|TRBJ2-7
CAWNQLTMMDEQYF
TGTGCCTGGAATCAACTGACAATGATGGACGAGCAGTACTTC
>-|-|TRBV18|TRBJ1-6
CASSRYRNNSPLHF
TGTGCCAGCTCACGATACAGGAATAATTCACCCCTCCACTTT
>-|-|TRBV7-2|TRBJ2-3
CATTPRGGTTDTQYF
TGTGCCACCACACCTAGAGGAGGGACCACAGATACGCAGTATTTT
>-|TRBD1|TRBV6-6|TRBJ2-1
CASRDRGDKIYEQFF
TGTGCCAGCAGAGACAGGGGGGATAAGATATATGAGCAGTTCTTC
>-|-|TRBV7-3|TRBJ2-6
CASSTRAGGANVLTF
TGTGCCAGCAGCACCAGGGCCGGTGGGGCCAACGTCCTGACTTTC
>-|-|TRBV18|TRBJ2-1
CASSPGPPMVGFF
TGTGCCAGCTCACCAGGGCCTCCAATGGTGGGGTTCTTC